These T cell receptor beta chains were read from a single sample in a study of T cells in narcolepsy. Using immunoSEQ multiplex PCR, the repertoire was profiled, and TCRdb retains in-frame clones only, with some absent. The sample lists approximately 32,000 clones, 82% occurring once. Sequencing used CD45RA- memory CD4+ T cells from PBMCs. All receptors come from a human donor with narcolepsy. The CDR3 runs from the conserved cysteine through the conserved F or W. D genes are given only for firm matches. The size of a clone is reported for some rows only, either as once, few or many, or as a class for expanded clones.

j_call: TRBJ2-7; clone_size: NA; d_call: NA; v_call: TRBV6-4; cdr3_aa: CASSDSEGSKQYF; cdr3_nt: TGTGCCAGCAGTGACTCAGAGGGCTCGAAGCAGTACTTC
j_call: TRBJ2-7; clone_size: once; d_call: TRBD1; v_call: TRBV7-9; cdr3_aa: CASSRPLGQSSYEQYF; cdr3_nt: TGTGCCAGCAGCCGACCATTGGGACAGTCCTCCTACGAGCAGTACTTC
j_call: TRBJ1-2; clone_size: NA; d_call: NA; v_call: TRBV5-1; cdr3_aa: CASSLDGGGGYTF; cdr3_nt: TGCGCCAGCAGCTTGGACGGTGGAGGGGGCTACACCTTC
j_call: TRBJ2-5; clone_size: NA; d_call: NA; v_call: TRBV7-6; cdr3_aa: CASSTRLASQETQYF; cdr3_nt: TGTGCCAGCAGCACGAGGCTGGCCAGCCAAGAGACCCAGTACTTC
j_call: TRBJ1-1; clone_size: NA; d_call: NA; v_call: TRBV6-1; cdr3_aa: CASSITGRAFF; cdr3_nt: TGTGCCAGCAGTATAACGGGGAGAGCTTTCTTT
j_call: TRBJ2-7; clone_size: NA; d_call: TRBD2; v_call: TRBV4-1; cdr3_aa: CASSRGRSGVNLHYEQYF; cdr3_nt: TGCGCCAGCAGCCGCGGACGAAGCGGGGTCAACCTCCACTACGAGCAGTACTTC
j_call: TRBJ2-1; clone_size: NA; d_call: TRBD1; v_call: TRBV6-5; cdr3_aa: CASRRQGARYNEQFF; cdr3_nt: TGTGCCAGCAGACGACAGGGGGCGCGATACAATGAGCAGTTCTTC
j_call: TRBJ2-3; clone_size: NA; d_call: NA; v_call: TRBV27; cdr3_aa: CASSRRPDTQYF; cdr3_nt: TGTGCCAGCAGTCGTCGTCCAGATACGCAGTATTTT
j_call: TRBJ2-6; clone_size: NA; d_call: NA; v_call: TRBV27; cdr3_aa: CASSLLPLSGANVLTF; cdr3_nt: TGTGCCAGCAGTTTACTCCCGCTCTCTGGGGCCAACGTCCTGACTTTC
j_call: TRBJ1-5; clone_size: NA; d_call: TRBD1; v_call: TRBV6-5; cdr3_aa: CASSQRRGNDQPQHF; cdr3_nt: TGTGCCAGCAGCCAACGCAGGGGGAACGATCAGCCCCAGCATTTT
j_call: TRBJ2-7; clone_size: NA; d_call: TRBD1; v_call: TRBV19; cdr3_aa: CASSQGTGRYEQYF; cdr3_nt: TGTGCCAGTAGTCAGGGGACAGGGCGTTACGAGCAGTACTTC
j_call: TRBJ2-7; clone_size: NA; d_call: NA; v_call: TRBV30; cdr3_aa: CATKGEYEQYF; cdr3_nt: TGTGCAACCAAAGGGGAATACGAGCAGTACTTC
j_call: TRBJ2-6; clone_size: NA; d_call: NA; v_call: TRBV19; cdr3_aa: CASRGTGIQSSGANVLTF; cdr3_nt: TGTGCCAGTAGGGGTACAGGGATACAGAGCTCTGGGGCCAACGTCCTGACTTTC
j_call: TRBJ1-1; clone_size: NA; d_call: TRBD1; v_call: TRBV19; cdr3_aa: CASSDPGQGNTEAFF; cdr3_nt: TGTGCCAGTAGCGATCCGGGACAGGGGAACACTGAAGCTTTCTTT
j_call: TRBJ2-5; clone_size: NA; d_call: TRBD2; v_call: TRBV5-8; cdr3_aa: CASSHKYGRGGKETQYF; cdr3_nt: TGTGCCAGCAGCCATAAGTACGGACGGGGGGGCAAAGAGACCCAGTACTTC
j_call: TRBJ2-6; clone_size: NA; d_call: TRBD1; v_call: TRBV7-3; cdr3_aa: CASSLIRDRGSIGANVLTF; cdr3_nt: TGTGCCAGCAGCCTCATCCGGGACAGGGGTTCGATTGGGGCCAACGTCCTGACTTTC
j_call: TRBJ2-3; clone_size: NA; d_call: NA; v_call: TRBV28; cdr3_aa: CASSLGSGGDTDTQYF; cdr3_nt: TGTGCCAGCAGCCTGGGGTCCGGAGGGGACACAGATACGCAGTATTTT
j_call: TRBJ1-6; clone_size: NA; d_call: NA; v_call: TRBV6-1; cdr3_aa: CASNTGPESPLHF; cdr3_nt: TGTGCCAGCAACACCGGGCCGGAGTCACCCCTCCACTTT
j_call: TRBJ2-5; clone_size: NA; d_call: TRBD1; v_call: TRBV7-9; cdr3_aa: CASSASGTGTEQYF; cdr3_nt: TGTGCCAGCAGCGCCTCCGGGACAGGCACGGAGCAGTACTTC
j_call: TRBJ2-2; clone_size: NA; d_call: NA; v_call: TRBV7-9; cdr3_aa: CASSLPEGLRELFF; cdr3_nt: TGTGCCAGCAGCTTACCAGAGGGCCTCCGGGAGCTGTTTTTT
j_call: TRBJ1-1; clone_size: NA; d_call: NA; v_call: TRBV6-5; cdr3_aa: CASSSQGLNTEAFF; cdr3_nt: TGTGCCAGCAGTTCACAGGGATTAAACACTGAAGCTTTCTTT
j_call: TRBJ2-1; clone_size: once; d_call: NA; v_call: TRBV7-9; cdr3_aa: CASSLSGTANNEQFF; cdr3_nt: TGTGCCAGCAGCTTAAGCGGGACAGCTAACAATGAGCAGTTCTTC
j_call: TRBJ1-2; clone_size: NA; d_call: NA; v_call: TRBV4-1; cdr3_aa: CASSPDTGYGYTF; cdr3_nt: TGCGCCAGCAGCCCCGACACCGGCTATGGCTACACCTTC
j_call: TRBJ2-2; clone_size: NA; d_call: NA; v_call: TRBV28; cdr3_aa: CASTTRLRSELFF; cdr3_nt: TGTGCCAGCACGACTCGGTTGAGGAGTGAGCTGTTTTTT
j_call: TRBJ2-1; clone_size: NA; d_call: TRBD1; v_call: TRBV7-3; cdr3_aa: CASSPGQGSVQFF; cdr3_nt: TGTGCCAGCAGCCCGGGACAGGGGTCGGTGCAGTTCTTC
j_call: TRBJ1-2; clone_size: NA; d_call: TRBD1; v_call: TRBV28; cdr3_aa: CASTILRTGVGYTF; cdr3_nt: TGTGCCAGCACCATCCTGAGGACAGGGGTTGGCTACACCTTC
j_call: TRBJ1-1; clone_size: NA; d_call: NA; v_call: TRBV7-2; cdr3_aa: CASSFRGMNTEAFF; cdr3_nt: TGTGCCAGCAGCTTTCGGGGGATGAACACTGAAGCTTTCTTT
j_call: TRBJ1-2; clone_size: NA; d_call: TRBD1; v_call: TRBV6-5; cdr3_aa: CASSPTGNYGYTF; cdr3_nt: TGTGCCAGCAGTCCGACAGGGAACTATGGCTACACCTTC
j_call: TRBJ2-3; clone_size: NA; d_call: NA; v_call: TRBV28; cdr3_aa: CASSLVWGRSDTQYF; cdr3_nt: TGTGCCAGCAGTCTAGTTTGGGGTAGGTCGGATACGCAGTATTTT
j_call: TRBJ2-7; clone_size: NA; d_call: NA; v_call: TRBV6-1; cdr3_aa: CASSAGTPYEQYF; cdr3_nt: TGTGCCAGCAGTGCAGGGACCCCCTACGAGCAGTACTTC
j_call: TRBJ2-2; clone_size: NA; d_call: NA; v_call: TRBV6-1; cdr3_aa: CASSENWNTGELFF; cdr3_nt: TGTGCCAGCAGTGAAAACTGGAACACCGGGGAGCTGTTTTTT
j_call: TRBJ1-1; clone_size: NA; d_call: NA; v_call: TRBV5-6; cdr3_aa: CASSGGLRGTEAFF; cdr3_nt: TGTGCCAGCAGCGGGGGCCTAAGGGGCACTGAAGCTTTCTTT
j_call: TRBJ1-2; clone_size: NA; d_call: NA; v_call: TRBV28; cdr3_aa: CASSPLDVDYGYTF; cdr3_nt: TGTGCCAGCAGCCCTCTCGACGTCGACTATGGCTACACCTTC
j_call: TRBJ1-3; clone_size: NA; d_call: NA; v_call: TRBV6-5; cdr3_aa: CASSKGGGSGNTIYF; cdr3_nt: TGTGCCAGCAGTAAAGGAGGGGGCTCTGGAAACACCATATATTTT
j_call: TRBJ2-3; clone_size: NA; d_call: NA; v_call: TRBV7-2; cdr3_aa: CASSLVPKPDTQYF; cdr3_nt: TGTGCCAGCAGCTTAGTTCCTAAACCAGATACGCAGTATTTT
j_call: TRBJ1-4; clone_size: NA; d_call: NA; v_call: TRBV11-2; cdr3_aa: CASRSGLSGEKLFF; cdr3_nt: TGTGCCAGCAGAAGCGGACTAAGCGGGGAAAAACTGTTTTTT
j_call: TRBJ2-1; clone_size: NA; d_call: NA; v_call: TRBV6-6; cdr3_aa: CASSYRQVAYSDEQFF; cdr3_nt: TGTGCCAGCAGTTACCGACAGGTGGCCTACTCCGATGAGCAGTTCTTC
j_call: TRBJ2-1; clone_size: few; d_call: NA; v_call: TRBV2; cdr3_aa: CASSEAEMYNEQFF; cdr3_nt: TGTGCCAGCAGTGAAGCGGAGATGTACAATGAGCAGTTCTTC
j_call: TRBJ1-4; clone_size: NA; d_call: NA; v_call: TRBV30; cdr3_aa: CAWRGDGFNEKLFF; cdr3_nt: TGTGCCTGGAGGGGGGACGGCTTTAATGAAAAACTGTTTTTT
j_call: TRBJ2-1; clone_size: NA; d_call: TRBD2; v_call: TRBV19; cdr3_aa: CASQGREVDEQFF; cdr3_nt: TGTGCCAGTCAGGGGCGGGAGGTGGATGAGCAGTTCTTC
j_call: TRBJ2-1; clone_size: NA; d_call: NA; v_call: TRBV5-1; cdr3_aa: CASSLATSNEQFF; cdr3_nt: TGCGCCAGCAGCTTGGCGACCTCCAATGAGCAGTTCTTC
j_call: TRBJ2-3; clone_size: NA; d_call: NA; v_call: TRBV7-9; cdr3_aa: CASSSDSGRAQYF; cdr3_nt: TGTGCCAGCAGCTCGGACTCCGGGAGAGCGCAGTATTTT
j_call: TRBJ1-1; clone_size: NA; d_call: NA; v_call: TRBV5-5; cdr3_aa: CASSFSGRKDSENTEAFF; cdr3_nt: TGTGCCAGCAGCTTCTCGGGTCGGAAAGACAGCGAGAACACTGAAGCTTTCTTT
j_call: TRBJ2-2; clone_size: NA; d_call: TRBD1; v_call: TRBV5-1; cdr3_aa: CASSSGQVSPGELFF; cdr3_nt: TGCGCCAGCAGCTCAGGACAGGTTAGCCCCGGGGAGCTGTTTTTT
j_call: TRBJ2-7; clone_size: NA; d_call: NA; v_call: TRBV7-2; cdr3_aa: CASSLIISGGEQYF; cdr3_nt: TGTGCCAGCAGCTTAATTATAAGCGGAGGCGAGCAGTACTTC
j_call: TRBJ2-6; clone_size: NA; d_call: NA; v_call: TRBV5-6; cdr3_aa: CASSLVTGTGANVLTF; cdr3_nt: TGTGCCAGCAGCTTGGTAACGGGGACTGGGGCCAACGTCCTGACTTTC
j_call: TRBJ2-3; clone_size: NA; d_call: TRBD1; v_call: TRBV6-1; cdr3_aa: CASSSEGQYTDTQYF; cdr3_nt: TGTGCCAGCAGTTCTGAGGGACAGTACACAGATACGCAGTATTTT
j_call: TRBJ2-5; clone_size: NA; d_call: TRBD1; v_call: TRBV19; cdr3_aa: CASSYPTTGEETQYF; cdr3_nt: TGTGCCAGTAGCTACCCCACGACAGGGGAAGAGACCCAGTACTTC
j_call: TRBJ2-2; clone_size: NA; d_call: NA; v_call: TRBV6-5; cdr3_aa: CASSWTQGAGELFF; cdr3_nt: TGTGCCAGCAGTTGGACACAGGGCGCCGGGGAGCTGTTTTTT
j_call: TRBJ2-5; clone_size: NA; d_call: TRBD1; v_call: TRBV5-1; cdr3_aa: CASSLEGTGVETQYF; cdr3_nt: TGCGCCAGCAGCTTGGAGGGGACAGGGGTCGAGACCCAGTACTTC
j_call: TRBJ1-1; clone_size: NA; d_call: TRBD1; v_call: TRBV5-1; cdr3_aa: CASSPTGRNTEAFF; cdr3_nt: TGCGCCAGCAGCCCGACAGGGAGGAACACTGAAGCTTTCTTT
j_call: TRBJ2-7; clone_size: NA; d_call: NA; v_call: TRBV5-1; cdr3_aa: CASSLVSGAYYEQYF; cdr3_nt: TGCGCCAGCAGCTTGGTTTCGGGGGCATATTACGAACAGTACTTC
j_call: TRBJ2-4; clone_size: NA; d_call: TRBD2; v_call: TRBV19; cdr3_aa: CASSHGRLAGDIQYF; cdr3_nt: TGTGCCAGTAGTCACGGGAGACTAGCGGGAGACATTCAGTACTTC
j_call: TRBJ1-2; clone_size: few; d_call: NA; v_call: TRBV11-2; cdr3_aa: CASSLGQTVNYGYTF; cdr3_nt: TGTGCCAGCAGCTTAGGGCAGACAGTCAACTATGGCTACACCTTC
j_call: TRBJ1-4; clone_size: NA; d_call: TRBD1; v_call: TRBV6-1; cdr3_aa: CASSVLQGAGANEKLFF; cdr3_nt: TGTGCCAGCAGTGTACTACAGGGGGCAGGAGCTAATGAAAAACTGTTTTTT
j_call: TRBJ1-1; clone_size: NA; d_call: NA; v_call: TRBV28; cdr3_aa: CASKGGGTDTEAFF; cdr3_nt: TGTGCCAGCAAAGGTGGGGGCACAGATACTGAAGCTTTCTTT
j_call: TRBJ1-1; clone_size: NA; d_call: TRBD1; v_call: TRBV5-1; cdr3_aa: CASSLEHTGGNTEAFF; cdr3_nt: TGCGCCAGCAGCTTGGAACATACAGGGGGGAACACTGAAGCTTTCTTT